Below are 25 T cell receptor beta chains sequenced from a single sample in a study of blood T cell repertoires in COVID-19. Data came from immunoSEQ multiplex PCR; TCRdb stores just in-frame clones and leaves some out. The table records some 180,000 clones, 90% of them present only once. Material: peripheral blood. These TCRs come from a man in his fifties with acute or convalescent COVID-19.

The chain is built from TRBV7-2 and TRBJ2-5; 10 nucleotides match TRBD1. This CDR3 has 13 residues. Unmatched junction bases numbered 0, after V lost 1 base and J lost 7 bases. CDR1 and CDR2 from the germline V gene are SGHTA and FQGNSA. The CDR3 region is CASSLGQGATQYF. The CDR3 DNA is TGTGCCAGCAGCTTAGGACAGGGGGCGACCCAGTACTTC.

V gene TRBV28 combines with J gene TRBJ1-4; TRBD1 matches 7 bases. Germline V gives CDR1 MDHEN, CDR2 SYDVKM. V dropped 8 bases and J dropped 5; count of bases not matched to a gene: 11. The CDR3 totals 15 residues. The CDR3: CASGSGSRGNEKLFF. The CDR3 DNA follows: TGTGCCAGCGGTTCCGGGAGCAGGGGGAATGAAAAACTGTTTTTT.

This chain uses TRBV3-1 (or the pseudogene TRBV3-2) with TRBJ2-1, with 10 bases lining up with TRBD1. The CDR3 covers 16 residues. Germline values: CDR1 LGHDT, CDR2 YNNKEL (reference sequence). V shed 5 bases, J shed 6 bases, and the junction held 10 bases outside the gene matches. CDR3 residues: CASSRRDRGLGNEQFF. The CDR3 coding sequence is TGTGCCAGCAGCAGACGAGACAGGGGGCTTGGCAATGAGCAGTTCTTC.

The rearrangement links TRBV30 to TRBJ1-5, with D possibly being TRBD1 (6 bases). The CDR3 covers 14 residues. With 0 bases removed from V and 7 bases from J, the gap between germline ends came to 13 bases. Germline V CDR1 and CDR2: GTSNPN, SVGIG (reference sequence). The CDR3 nucleotides are TGTGCCTGGAGTGTAGGGGGGGCTGGGCAGCCCCAGCATTTT. It yields the protein CAWSVGGAGQPQHF.

The chain links TRBV18 to TRBJ2-2, with D unclear. The CDR3 covers 13 residues. Between the trimmed V and J ends, which lost 6 bases and 3 bases, there was a span of 8 bases. Germline V CDR1 and CDR2: KGHSH, LQKENI. The chain's CDR3 is CASSLLDTGELFF. In DNA, the CDR3 is TGTGCCAGCTCCCTGCTAGACACCGGGGAGCTGTTTTTT. Drawing the rest from reference TRBV18 and TRBJ2-2, the complete variable domain is NAGVMQNPRHLVRRRGQEARLRCSPMKGHSHVYWYRQLPEEGLKFMVYLQKENIIDESGMPKERFSAEFPKEGPSILRIQQVVRGDSAAYFCASSLLDTGELFFGEGSRLTVL.

The genes are TRBV19 and TRBJ1-4; no clear D gene. The closer fit of TRBJ2-2 to the DNA end suggests the J call may be wrong. The CDR3 consists of 13 residues. CDR1 and CDR2 from the germline V gene are LNHDA and SQIVND (reference sequence). The chain's CDR3 is CASSIDVYRELFF. The CDR3 DNA is TGTGCCAGTAGTATAGACGTCTACAGGGAGCTGTTTTTT.

This chain links TRBV19 with TRBJ1-2; 9 nucleotides match TRBD1. Looked up from germline, CDR1 is LNHDA and CDR2 is SQIVND (reference sequence). The V segment lost 10 bases and the J segment 3 bases; nucleotides outside the gene matches: 12. CDR3 size: 15 residues. As DNA, the CDR3 is TGTGCCACAAATTCCGGGACAGGGAAAGACTATGGCTACACCTTC. Amino acids: CATNSGTGKDYGYTF.

CDR3 protein: CASSFVNRGVGDTQYF. In DNA form, the CDR3 reads TGTGCCAGCAGCTTCGTAAACAGGGGAGTGGGAGATACGCAGTATTTT. The chain combines TRBV5-5 with TRBJ2-3; TRBD1 agrees at 7 bases. This CDR3 spans 16 amino acids. Germline V gene data show CDR1 as SGHKS and CDR2 as YYEKEE (reference sequence). Trimming at V came to 2 bases and at J to 5 bases, leaving 11 bases not matched to a gene.

This clone has just one count. The chain is built from TRBV2 and TRBJ2-7, with 9 nucleotides matching TRBD2. This CDR3 is 14 amino acids long. Germline CDR1 reads SNHLY; CDR2 reads FYNNEI. J lost 2 bases, V lost 3 bases, and 2 bases had no gene match. The CDR3 loop reads CASSETSGPYEQYV. CDR3 sequence (DNA): TGTGCCAGCAGTGAGACTAGCGGTCCCTACGAGCAGTACGTC.

This chain uses TRBV11-2 with TRBJ2-1; weak D call: TRBD1 (8 bases). CDR1 is SGHAT and CDR2 is FQNNGV in the germline V gene. V was clipped by 4 bases and J by 9 bases, with 16 bases between them. The CDR3 runs to 14 residues. CDR3 sequence reads: CASSSQNRGGEQFF. In DNA, the CDR3 is TGTGCCAGCAGCTCTCAAAACAGGGGGGGTGAGCAGTTCTTC.

This clone has just a few counts. This chain uses TRBV20-1 with TRBJ2-1, with 8 bases matching TRBD2. The germline V gene has CDR1 DFQATT and CDR2 SNEGSKA (reference sequence). The CDR3 spans 14 residues. Losses at the gene ends were 3 bases for V and 5 bases for J; bases not matched to a gene: 6. The CDR3 spells CSASRLATNNEQFF. Written as DNA, the CDR3 is TGCAGTGCTAGTAGACTAGCGACTAACAATGAGCAGTTCTTC.

This clone was seen a few times. The chain has TRBV9 and TRBJ2-5, with TRBD2 as a possible D gene (6 bases). With 0 bases removed from V and 5 bases from J, the gap between germline ends came to 11 bases. There are 14 residues in the CDR3. Germline V CDR1 and CDR2: SGDLS, YYNGEE. The CDR3 region is CASSVGGEGETQYF. The CDR3 coding sequence is TGTGCCAGCAGCGTAGGCGGGGAAGGGGAGACCCAGTACTTC. Drawing the rest from reference TRBV9 and TRBJ2-5, the complete variable domain is DSGVTQTPKHLITATGQRVTLRCSPRSGDLSVYWYQQSLDQGLQFLIQYYNGEERAKGNILERFSAQQFPDLHSELNLSSLELGDSALYFCASSVGGEGETQYFGPGTRLLVL.

The chain has TRBV9 and TRBJ1-1, with D perhaps matching TRBD1 (6 bases). The CDR3 is 15 residues long. CDR1 and CDR2 (germline): SGDLS, YYNGEE. V was clipped by 0 bases and J by 4 bases, with 13 bases between them. For the CDR3, the DNA is TGTGCCAGCAGCGTAGCTACGGCGGGGGCCACTGAAGCTTTCTTT. It encodes CASSVATAGATEAFF.

The rearrangement links TRBV4-1 to TRBJ2-1; 11 nucleotides align to TRBD2. Germline V gives CDR1 MGHRA, CDR2 YSYEKL. The CDR3 is 17 residues long. V lost 0 bases, J lost 4 bases, and 5 bases stayed unmatched. The CDR3 DNA is TGCGCCAGCAGCCAAGAGGCTAGCGGGGGGTATTACAATGAGCAGTTCTTC. Residues: CASSQEASGGYYNEQFF.

The chain combines TRBV5-1 with TRBJ2-3, with a weak D call TRBD2 (5 bases). CDR3 size: 12 residues. Between the trimmed V and J ends, which lost 5 bases and 3 bases, there was a span of 7 bases. CDR1 is SGHRS, CDR2 YFSETQ, per germline. CDR3 nucleotides: TGCGCCAGCAGTACGGGGACAGATACGCAGTATTTT. This translates into CASSTGTDTQYF.

The chain links TRBV6-2 or TRBV6-3 to TRBJ2-1; unclear D gene. The CDR3 sequence is 13 residues long. V lost 3 bases and J 5 bases, leaving 8 bases between the germline ends. Germline CDR1 and CDR2: MNHEY and SVGEGT. The CDR3 DNA reads as TGTGCCAGCAGTTATTTGGGCAACAATGAGCAGTTCTTC. It codes for CASSYLGNNEQFF.

J is TRBJ2-3 and V is TRBV7-3, with 9 bases fitting TRBD1. The J segment lost 0 bases and the V segment lost 1 base, leaving 2 bases of the junction unmatched. There are 16 residues in the CDR3. Looked up from germline, CDR1 is SGHTA and CDR2 is FQGTGA. The CDR3: CASSLRGQGSTDTQYF. The CDR3 nucleotides are TGTGCCAGCAGCTTAAGAGGACAGGGGAGCACAGATACGCAGTATTTT. The whole variable domain, filled in from reference TRBV7-3 and TRBJ2-3, reads GAGVSQTPSNKVTEKGKYVELRCDPISGHTALYWYRQSLGQGPEFLIYFQGTGAADDSGLPNDRFFAVRPEGSVSTLKIQRTERGDSAVYLCASSLRGQGSTDTQYFGPGTRLTVL.

This clone came up a few times. The chain couples TRBV28 to TRBJ1-1; D remains unclear. CDR3 length equals 13 residues. Germline CDR1 MDHEN, CDR2 SYDVKM. V lost 5 bases, J lost 7 bases, and 14 bases lay in between. Here the CDR3 reads CASSRHGDYEAFF. The CDR3 DNA reads as TGTGCCAGCAGTCGCCACGGGGATTATGAAGCTTTCTTT.

The chain is built from TRBV18 and TRBJ1-2; TRBD1 matches 7 bases. Trimming at V came to 3 bases and at J to 4 bases, leaving 23 bases not matched to a gene. This CDR3 is 20 amino acids long. Per germline, CDR1 KGHSH and CDR2 LQKENI. The CDR3 DNA reads as TGTGCCAGCTCACCCCGACAGGGCCCTACGGTTCGCGGGCTGTCCTATGGCTACACCTTC. It codes for CASSPRQGPTVRGLSYGYTF.

This rearrangement joins TRBV24-1 to TRBJ2-3; 15 nucleotides align to TRBD2. CDR1 KGHDR and CDR2 SFDVKD come from the germline V gene. The length of the CDR3 is 17 residues. V trimming: 4 bases; J trimming: 5 bases; junction bases outside the gene matches: 6. CDR3 bases: TGTGCCACCAGTGACCAACAGGGACTAGCGGGAGGAGATACGCAGTATTTT. Translated: CATSDQQGLAGGDTQYF.

The chain recombines TRBV19 with TRBJ2-3, with TRBD2 identical over 11 bases. The length of the CDR3 is 15 residues. The germline V gene has CDR1 LNHDA and CDR2 SQIVND (reference sequence). The junction had 3 bases not matched to a gene; V was cut back by 5 bases and J by 2 bases. CDR3 in amino acids: CASSALAGDTDTQYF. The CDR3 nucleotides read TGTGCCAGTAGTGCACTAGCGGGGGACACAGATACGCAGTATTTT.

J is TRBJ2-5 and V is TRBV6-1, with TRBD2 matching over 9 bases. CDR1 MNHNS and CDR2 SASEGT come from the germline V gene. The CDR3 covers 17 residues. The junction had 9 bases not matched to a gene; V was cut back by 3 bases and J by 1 base. The CDR3 bases are TGTGCCAGCAGTGATGGTTTGGCGGGGGGGACCCAAGAGACCCAGTACTTC. Its protein product is CASSDGLAGGTQETQYF.

The chain recombines TRBV19 with TRBJ1-5; TRBD1 agrees at 8 bases. Germline CDR1 reads LNHDA; CDR2 reads SQIVND (reference sequence). This CDR3 has 16 amino acids. With 10 bases clipped from V and 1 base from J, the junction kept 12 bases outside the gene matches. The CDR3 DNA sequence: TGTGCCACCACAGGGGGGGGGCGAAGGAGCAATCAGCCCCAGCATTTT. Translated: CATTGGGRRSNQPQHF.

The chain is built from TRBV18 and TRBJ2-5; D gene uncertain. There are 15 residues in the CDR3. Trimming took off 0 bases at V and 1 base at J, with 9 bases between the two ends. In germline, CDR1 is KGHSH, CDR2 LQKENI. The CDR3 loop is CASSPPPHGQETQYF. The CDR3 region has the DNA TGTGCCAGCTCACCACCCCCCCACGGCCAAGAGACCCAGTACTTC.

The chain is built from TRBV7-2 and TRBJ2-3; D remains unclear. There are 14 residues in the CDR3. Between the trimmed V and J ends, which lost 1 base and 2 bases, there was a span of 7 bases. Germline CDR1 SGHTA, CDR2 FQGNSA. CDR3 in amino acids: CASSLDSNTDTQYF. CDR3 nucleotides: TGTGCCAGCAGCTTAGACAGTAACACAGATACGCAGTATTTT.